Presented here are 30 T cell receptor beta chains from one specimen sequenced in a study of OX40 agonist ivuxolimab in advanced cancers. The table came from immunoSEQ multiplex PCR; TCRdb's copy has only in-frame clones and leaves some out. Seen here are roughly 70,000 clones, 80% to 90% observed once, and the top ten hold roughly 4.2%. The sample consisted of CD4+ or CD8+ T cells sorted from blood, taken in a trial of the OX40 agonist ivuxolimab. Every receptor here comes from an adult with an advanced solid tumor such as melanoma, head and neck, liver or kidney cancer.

DNA for the CDR3: TGTGCCAGCAGTCGGATCGACAATGAGCAGTTCTTC. Its translation is CASSRIDNEQFF. V usage is TRBV11-3 and J usage is TRBJ2-1; D gene unclear. The CDR3 contains 12 residues. Trimming left V 6 bases short and J 5 bases short, with 8 bases between. The V gene's germline CDR1 is SGHNT and CDR2 YENEEA. The full variable domain, rest sourced from reference TRBV11-3 and TRBJ2-1, is EAGVVQSPRYKIIEKKQPVAFWCNPISGHNTLYWYLQNLGQGPELLIRYENEEAVDDSQLPKDRFSAERLKGVDSTLKIQPAELGDSAVYLCASSRIDNEQFFGPGTRLTVL.

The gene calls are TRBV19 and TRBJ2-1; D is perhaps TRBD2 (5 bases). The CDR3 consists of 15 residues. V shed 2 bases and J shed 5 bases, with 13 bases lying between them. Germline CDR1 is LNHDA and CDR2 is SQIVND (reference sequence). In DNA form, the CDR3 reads TGTGCCAGTAGTATATGGACGGGAATGGACAATGAGCAGTTCTTC. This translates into CASSIWTGMDNEQFF.

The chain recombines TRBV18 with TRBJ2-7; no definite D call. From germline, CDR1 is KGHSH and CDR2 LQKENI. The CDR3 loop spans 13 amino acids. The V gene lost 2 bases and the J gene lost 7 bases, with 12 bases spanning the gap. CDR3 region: CASSPAAAPEQYF. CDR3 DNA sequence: TGTGCCAGCTCACCAGCCGCGGCCCCAGAGCAGTACTTC.

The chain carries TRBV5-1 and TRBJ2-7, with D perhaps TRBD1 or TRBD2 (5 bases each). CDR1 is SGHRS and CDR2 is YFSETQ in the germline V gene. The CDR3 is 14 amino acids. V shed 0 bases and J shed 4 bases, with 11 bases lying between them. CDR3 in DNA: TGCGCCAGCAGCTTGGAGGGGACGGTTTACGAGCAGTACTTC. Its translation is CASSLEGTVYEQYF.

This CDR3 is CASSPPGVLITDTQYF. The CDR3 region has the DNA TGTGCCAGCTCACCACCCGGGGTACTAATCACAGATACGCAGTATTTT. The chain couples TRBV18 to TRBJ2-3; D may be TRBD2 (5 bases). V was cut by 0 bases and J by 2 bases, with 12 bases left in between. The CDR3 is made up of 16 amino acids. Germline V gives CDR1 KGHSH, CDR2 LQKENI.

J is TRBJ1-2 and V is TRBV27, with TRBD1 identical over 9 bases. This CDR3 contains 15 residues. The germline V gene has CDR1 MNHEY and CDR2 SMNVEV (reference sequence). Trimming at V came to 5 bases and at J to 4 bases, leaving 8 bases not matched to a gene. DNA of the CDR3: TGTGCCAGCAGTCGCACCACAGGGGGCGCCTATGGCTACACCTTC. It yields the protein CASSRTTGGAYGYTF.

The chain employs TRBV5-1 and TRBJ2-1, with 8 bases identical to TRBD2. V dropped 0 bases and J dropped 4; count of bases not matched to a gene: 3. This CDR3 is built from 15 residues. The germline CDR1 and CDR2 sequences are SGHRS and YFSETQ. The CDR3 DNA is TGCGCCAGCAGCTTGGGACTAGCGTCTTACAATGAGCAGTTCTTC. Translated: CASSLGLASYNEQFF.

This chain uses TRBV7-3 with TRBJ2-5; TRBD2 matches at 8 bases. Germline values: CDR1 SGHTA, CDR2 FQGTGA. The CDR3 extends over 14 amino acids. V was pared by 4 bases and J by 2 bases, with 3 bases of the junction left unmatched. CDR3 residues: CASSYLAGQETQYF. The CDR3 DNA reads TGTGCCAGCAGCTATTTAGCGGGGCAAGAGACCCAGTACTTC.

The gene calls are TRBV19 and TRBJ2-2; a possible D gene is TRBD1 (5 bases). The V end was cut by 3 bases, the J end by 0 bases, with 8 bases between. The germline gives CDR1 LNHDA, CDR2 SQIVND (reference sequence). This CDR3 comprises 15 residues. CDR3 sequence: CASSMVRANTGELFF. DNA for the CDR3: TGTGCCAGTAGTATGGTCAGGGCGAACACCGGGGAGCTGTTTTTT.

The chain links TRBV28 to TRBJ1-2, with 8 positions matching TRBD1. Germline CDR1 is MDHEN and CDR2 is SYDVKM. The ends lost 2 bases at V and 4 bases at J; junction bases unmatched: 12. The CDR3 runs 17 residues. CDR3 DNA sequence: TGTGCCAGCAGTTTAAATCCTCCGACAGGGGCATTCTATGGCTACACCTTC. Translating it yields CASSLNPPTGAFYGYTF.

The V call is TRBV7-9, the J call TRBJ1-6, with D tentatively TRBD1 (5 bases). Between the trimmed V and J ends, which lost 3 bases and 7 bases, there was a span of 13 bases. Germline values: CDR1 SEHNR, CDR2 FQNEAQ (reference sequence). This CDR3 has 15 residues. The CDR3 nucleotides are TGTGCCAGCAGCTTGGGGTCAGGGCGGAATTCACCCCTCCACTTT. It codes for CASSLGSGRNSPLHF.

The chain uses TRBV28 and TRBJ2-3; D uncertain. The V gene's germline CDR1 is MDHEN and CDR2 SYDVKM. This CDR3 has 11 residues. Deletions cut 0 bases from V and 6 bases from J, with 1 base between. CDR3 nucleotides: TGTGCCAGCAGTTTATGGGATACGCAGTATTTT. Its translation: CASSLWDTQYF.

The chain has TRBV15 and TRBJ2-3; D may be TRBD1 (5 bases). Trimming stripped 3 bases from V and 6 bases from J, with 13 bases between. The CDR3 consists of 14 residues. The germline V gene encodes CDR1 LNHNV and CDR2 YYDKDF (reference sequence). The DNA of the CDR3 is TGTGCCACCAGCAGCCATTCTAAGGGGGATACGCAGTATTTT. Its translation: CATSSHSKGDTQYF. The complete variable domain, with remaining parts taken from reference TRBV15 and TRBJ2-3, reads DAMVIQNPRYQVTQFGKPVTLSCSQTLNHNVMYWYQQKSSQAPKLLFHYYDKDFNNEADTPDNFQSRRPNTSFCFLDIRSPGLGDTAMYLCATSSHSKGDTQYFGPGTRLTVL.

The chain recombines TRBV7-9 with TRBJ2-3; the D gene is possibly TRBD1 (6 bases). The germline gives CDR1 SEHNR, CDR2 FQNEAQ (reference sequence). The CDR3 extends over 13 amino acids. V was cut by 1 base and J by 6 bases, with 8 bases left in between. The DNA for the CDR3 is TGTGCCAGCAGCTTAGAACAGGGCGATACGCAGTATTTT. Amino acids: CASSLEQGDTQYF.

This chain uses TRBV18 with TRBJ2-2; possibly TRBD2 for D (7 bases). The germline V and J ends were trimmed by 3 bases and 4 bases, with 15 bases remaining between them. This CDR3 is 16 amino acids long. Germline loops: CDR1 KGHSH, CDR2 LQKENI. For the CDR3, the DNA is TGTGCCAGCTCACCGGGGGGGCGAGGAGGCACCGGGGAGCTGTTTTTT. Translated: CASSPGGRGGTGELFF.

CDR3 sequence (DNA): TGTGCCAGCAGTTACTCCGGACAGTCCTACGAGCAGTACTTC. This sequence encodes CASSYSGQSYEQYF. The V call is TRBV6-5, the J call TRBJ2-7; maybe TRBD1 (6 bases). Between the trimmed V and J ends, which lost 0 bases and 1 base, there was a span of 7 bases. This CDR3 has 14 amino acids. In germline, CDR1 is MNHEY, CDR2 SVGAGI.

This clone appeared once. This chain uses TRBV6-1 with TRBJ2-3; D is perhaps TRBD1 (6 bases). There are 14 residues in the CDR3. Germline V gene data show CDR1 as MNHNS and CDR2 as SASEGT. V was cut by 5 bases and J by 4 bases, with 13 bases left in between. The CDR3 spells CASSFWTAPDTQYF. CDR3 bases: TGTGCCAGCAGTTTTTGGACAGCCCCAGATACGCAGTATTTT.

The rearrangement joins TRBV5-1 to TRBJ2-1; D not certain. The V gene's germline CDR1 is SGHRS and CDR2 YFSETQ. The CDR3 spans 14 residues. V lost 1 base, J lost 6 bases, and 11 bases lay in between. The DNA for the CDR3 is TGCGCCAGCAGCTTGACTATAAGAACCAATGAGCAGTTCTTC. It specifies CASSLTIRTNEQFF.

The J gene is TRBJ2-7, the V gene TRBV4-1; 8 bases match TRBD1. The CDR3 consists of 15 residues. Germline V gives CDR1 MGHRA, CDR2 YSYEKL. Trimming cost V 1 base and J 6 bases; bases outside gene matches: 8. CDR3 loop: CASSQGTGFVSEQYF. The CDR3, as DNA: TGCGCCAGCAGCCAAGGGACAGGGTTCGTCAGCGAGCAGTACTTC.

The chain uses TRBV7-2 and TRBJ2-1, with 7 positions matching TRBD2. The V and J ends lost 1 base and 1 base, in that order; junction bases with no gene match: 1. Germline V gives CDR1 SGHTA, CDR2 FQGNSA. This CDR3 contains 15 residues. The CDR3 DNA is TGTGCCAGCAGCTTAGGGACTAGATCCTACAATGAGCAGTTCTTC. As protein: CASSLGTRSYNEQFF. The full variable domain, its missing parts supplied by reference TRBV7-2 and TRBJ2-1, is GAGVSQSPSNKVTEKGKDVELRCDPISGHTALYWYRQSLGQGLEFLIYFQGNSAPDKSGLPSDRFSAERTGGSVSTLTIQRTQQEDSAVYLCASSLGTRSYNEQFFGPGTRLTVL.

The CDR3 is CASRRENEAFF. The CDR3 nucleotides are TGTGCCAGTAGAAGGGAGAATGAAGCTTTCTTT. The chain joins TRBV19 to TRBJ1-1; D ambiguous. This CDR3 comprises 11 residues. V lost 6 bases, J lost 7 bases, and 9 bases lay in between. CDR1 LNHDA and CDR2 SQIVND come from the germline V gene (reference sequence).

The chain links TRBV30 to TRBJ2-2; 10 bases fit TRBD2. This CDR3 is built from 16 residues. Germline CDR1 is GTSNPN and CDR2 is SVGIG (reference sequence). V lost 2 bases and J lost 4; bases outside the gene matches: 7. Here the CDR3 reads CAWSLPSGSFTGELFF. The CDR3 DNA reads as TGTGCCTGGAGTCTACCTAGCGGGAGTTTCACCGGGGAGCTGTTTTTT.

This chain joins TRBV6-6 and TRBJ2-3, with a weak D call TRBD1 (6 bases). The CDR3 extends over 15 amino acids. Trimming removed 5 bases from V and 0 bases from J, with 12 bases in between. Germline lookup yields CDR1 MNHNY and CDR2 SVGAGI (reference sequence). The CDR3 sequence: CASSPGTLSTDTQYF. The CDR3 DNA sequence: TGTGCCAGCAGTCCCGGGACACTTAGCACAGATACGCAGTATTTT.

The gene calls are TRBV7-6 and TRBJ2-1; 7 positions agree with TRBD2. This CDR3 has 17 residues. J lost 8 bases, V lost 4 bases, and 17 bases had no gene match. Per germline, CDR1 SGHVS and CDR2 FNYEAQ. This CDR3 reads CASSSLPGTNPLYEQFF. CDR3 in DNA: TGTGCCAGCAGCTCGCTGCCCGGGACTAACCCCCTCTATGAGCAGTTCTTC.

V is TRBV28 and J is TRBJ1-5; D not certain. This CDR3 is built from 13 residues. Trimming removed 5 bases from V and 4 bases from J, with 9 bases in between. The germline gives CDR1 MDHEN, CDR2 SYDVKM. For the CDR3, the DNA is TGTGCCAGCAGTAGGGTCCTAAATCAGCCCCAGCATTTT. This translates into CASSRVLNQPQHF. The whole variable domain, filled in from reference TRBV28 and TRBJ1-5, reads DVKVTQSSRYLVKRTGEKVFLECVQDMDHENMFWYRQDPGLGLRLIYFSYDVKMKEKGDIPEGYSVSREKKERFSLILESASTNQTSMYLCASSRVLNQPQHFGDGTRLSIL.

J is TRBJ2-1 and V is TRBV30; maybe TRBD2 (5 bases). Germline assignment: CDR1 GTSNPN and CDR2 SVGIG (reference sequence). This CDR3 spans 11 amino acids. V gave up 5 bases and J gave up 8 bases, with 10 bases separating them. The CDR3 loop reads CAWGRGYEQFF. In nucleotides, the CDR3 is TGTGCCTGGGGCCGGGGATATGAGCAGTTCTTC.

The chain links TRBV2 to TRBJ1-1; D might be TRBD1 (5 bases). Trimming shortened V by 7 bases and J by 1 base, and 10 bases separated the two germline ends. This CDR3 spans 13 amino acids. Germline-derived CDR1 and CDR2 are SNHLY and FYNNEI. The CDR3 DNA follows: TGTGCCAGCACCACGACAGAGAACACTGAAGCTTTCTTT. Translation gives CASTTTENTEAFF.

The CDR3 DNA reads TGTGCCAGCAGTTCAAGGACAGAGCATGAAAAACTGTTTTTT. Translating it yields CASSSRTEHEKLFF. V gene TRBV28 combines with J gene TRBJ1-4; D is possibly TRBD1 (6 bases). CDR3 size: 14 residues. The germline V gene encodes CDR1 MDHEN and CDR2 SYDVKM. Trimming removed 4 bases from V and 6 bases from J, with 12 bases in between.

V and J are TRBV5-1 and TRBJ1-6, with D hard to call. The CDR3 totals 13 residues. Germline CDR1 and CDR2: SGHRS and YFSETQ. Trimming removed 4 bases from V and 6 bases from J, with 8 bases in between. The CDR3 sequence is CASSTDGNSPLHF. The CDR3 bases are TGCGCCAGCAGCACGGACGGTAATTCACCCCTCCACTTT.

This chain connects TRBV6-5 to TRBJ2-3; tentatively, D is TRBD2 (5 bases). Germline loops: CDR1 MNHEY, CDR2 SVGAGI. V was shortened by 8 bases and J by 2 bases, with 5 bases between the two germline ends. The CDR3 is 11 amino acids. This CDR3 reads CASLATDTQYF. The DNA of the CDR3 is TGTGCCAGCCTAGCCACAGATACGCAGTATTTT.